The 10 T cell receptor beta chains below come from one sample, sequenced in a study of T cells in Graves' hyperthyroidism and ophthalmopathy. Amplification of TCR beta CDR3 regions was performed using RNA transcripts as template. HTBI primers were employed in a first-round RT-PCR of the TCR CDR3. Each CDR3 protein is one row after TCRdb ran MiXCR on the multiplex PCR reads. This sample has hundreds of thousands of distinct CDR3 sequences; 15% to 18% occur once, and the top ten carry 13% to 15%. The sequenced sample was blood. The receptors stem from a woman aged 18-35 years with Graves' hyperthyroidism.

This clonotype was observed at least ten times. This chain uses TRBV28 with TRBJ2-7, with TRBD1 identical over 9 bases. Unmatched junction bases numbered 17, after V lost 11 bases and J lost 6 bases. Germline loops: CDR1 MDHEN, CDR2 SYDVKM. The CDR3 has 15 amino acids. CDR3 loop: CASKGPGTGLFEQYF. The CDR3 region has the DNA TGTGCCTCAAAAGGGCCCGGGACAGGGTTGTTCGAGCAGTACTTC.

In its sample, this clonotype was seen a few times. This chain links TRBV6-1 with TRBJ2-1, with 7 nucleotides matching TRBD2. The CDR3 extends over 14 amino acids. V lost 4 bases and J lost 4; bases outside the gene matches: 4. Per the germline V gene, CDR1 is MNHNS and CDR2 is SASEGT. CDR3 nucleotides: TGTGCCAGCAGTGGGGGGGGGGTATACAATGAGCAGTTCTTC. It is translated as CASSGGGVYNEQFF.

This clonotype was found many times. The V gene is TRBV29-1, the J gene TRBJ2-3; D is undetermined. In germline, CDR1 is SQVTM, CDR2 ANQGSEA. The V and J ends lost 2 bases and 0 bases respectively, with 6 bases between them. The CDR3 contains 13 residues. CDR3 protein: CSVEWASTDTQYF. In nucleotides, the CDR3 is TGCAGCGTTGAATGGGCTAGCACAGATACGCAGTATTTT.

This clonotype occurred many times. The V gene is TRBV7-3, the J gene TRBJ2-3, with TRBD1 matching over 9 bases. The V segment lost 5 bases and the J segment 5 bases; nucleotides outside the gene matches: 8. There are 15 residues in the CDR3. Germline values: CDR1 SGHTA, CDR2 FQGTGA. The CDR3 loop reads CASSTPGTGIDTQYF. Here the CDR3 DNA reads TGTGCCAGCAGCACACCCGGGACAGGGATAGATACGCAGTATTTT.

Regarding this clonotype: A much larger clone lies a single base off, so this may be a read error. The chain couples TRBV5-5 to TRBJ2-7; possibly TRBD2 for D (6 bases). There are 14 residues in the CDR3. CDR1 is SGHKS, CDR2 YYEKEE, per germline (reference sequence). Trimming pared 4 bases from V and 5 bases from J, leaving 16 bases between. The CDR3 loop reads CASSAGPAWNEQYF. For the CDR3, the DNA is TGTGCCAGCAGCGCGGGACCAGCGTGGAACGAGCAGTACTTC.

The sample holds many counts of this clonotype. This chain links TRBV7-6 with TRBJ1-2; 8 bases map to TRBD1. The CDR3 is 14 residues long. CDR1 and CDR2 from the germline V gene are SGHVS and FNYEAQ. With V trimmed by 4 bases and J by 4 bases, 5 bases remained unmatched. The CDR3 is CASSSLQGVYGYTF. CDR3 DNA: TGTGCCAGCAGCTCGTTACAGGGGGTCTATGGCTACACCTTC.

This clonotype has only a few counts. DNA of the CDR3: TGTGCCAGCAGTTCCCCTGGCCTAGCGGGCCCCACCGGGGAGCTGTTTTTT. Encoded protein: CASSSPGLAGPTGELFF. The chain employs TRBV6-2 or TRBV6-3 and TRBJ2-2, with 8 positions matching TRBD2. Looked up from germline, CDR1 is MNHEY and CDR2 is SVGEGT. V shed 4 bases, J shed 4 bases, and the junction held 11 bases outside the gene matches. This CDR3 has 17 amino acids.

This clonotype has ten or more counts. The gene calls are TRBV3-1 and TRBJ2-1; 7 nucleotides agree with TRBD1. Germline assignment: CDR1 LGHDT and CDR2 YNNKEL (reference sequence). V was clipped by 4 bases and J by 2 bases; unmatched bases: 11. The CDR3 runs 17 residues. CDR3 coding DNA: TGTGCCAGCAGCCCTGGACAGGAAGCGTCTACCTACAATGAGCAGTTCTTC. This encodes CASSPGQEASTYNEQFF.

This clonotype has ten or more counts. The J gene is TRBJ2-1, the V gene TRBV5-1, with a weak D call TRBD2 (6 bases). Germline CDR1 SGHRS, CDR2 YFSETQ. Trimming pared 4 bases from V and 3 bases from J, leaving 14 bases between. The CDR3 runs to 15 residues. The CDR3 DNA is TGCGCCAGCAGCGCGACCGGGACTCTCTACAATGAGCAGTTCTTC. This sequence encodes CASSATGTLYNEQFF.

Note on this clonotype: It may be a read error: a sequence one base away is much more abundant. Written as DNA, the CDR3 is TGTGCCACCAGTGACAGAGCAGGGAGGGGAAATGGCTACACCTTC. Residues: CATSDRAGRGNGYTF. V is TRBV24-1 and J is TRBJ1-2, with a weak D call TRBD1 (5 bases). Germline-derived CDR1 and CDR2 are KGHDR and SFDVKD. V gave up 4 bases and J gave up 6 bases, with 17 bases separating them. CDR3 size: 15 residues.